This T cell receptor beta chain was sequenced during a study of shared T cell receptors in the human thymus. TCRdb's copy holds only in-frame clones and misses some; the assay was immunoSEQ multiplex PCR. The data contain more than 550,000 clones, 80% to 90% of them singletons. Germline V gene lookup returns CDR1 SQVTM and CDR2 ANQGSEA. Trimming shortened V by 1 base and J by 2 bases, and 6 bases separated the two germline ends. The CDR3 is made up of 12 amino acids. This sample was also put to use in a study of human thymus T cells. From that second work: Donors consisted of healthy Finnish infants (having corrective surgery for congenital heart defects). Thymus specimens were resections from corrective heart surgery. Gene usage (both V and J) appeared biased in thymic and blood repertoires. There were highly overlapping thymic repertoires among unrelated individuals, as related research reported.

V is TRBV29-1 and J is TRBJ2-7; D uncertain. The source material was thymocytes. The sequence was collected from a girl less than two years old with a congenital heart defect. The chain's CDR3 is CSVEAYPYEQYF. As DNA, the CDR3 is TGCAGCGTTGAAGCCTATCCCTACGAGCAGTACTTC.